Described below is a single T cell receptor (beta chain) sequence and its context. Germline V gives CDR1 ENHRY, CDR2 SYGVKD. Trimming removed 2 bases at V and 3 bases at J, with 10 bases between. This CDR3 is built from 14 residues. The data stem from a study of cytomegalovirus exposure and HLA in healthy donors. PCR involved 60 Vbeta and 13 Jbeta primers. The table came from immunoSEQ multiplex PCR; TCRdb's copy has only in-frame clones and leaves some out. Among about 130,000 clones listed, over 80% were seen once. The sequence was obtained from a man aged 35 to 55 in good health and CMV-seronegative. Sequencing was performed on PBMCs. The V gene is TRBV10-3, the J gene TRBJ1-1, with a possible D match to TRBD1 (5 bases). The CDR3 bases are TGTGCCATCAGTGAGGGAACAGGCGACACTGAAGCTTTCTTT. This codes for CAISEGTGDTEAFF.